This entry lists 5 T cell receptor beta chains sequenced from one sample in a study of early stage breast cancer tumors. The repertoire was sequenced with immunoSEQ multiplex PCR; TCRdb's copy has only in-frame clones and lacks some. The table records about 51,000 clones, roughly 78% of them present only once. Sequenced: blood. Source of these receptors: a person aged 40-50 years with breast cancer.

The V and J genes are TRBV4-1 and TRBJ2-3; a weak D match, TRBD2 (5 bases). V was trimmed by 3 bases and J by 2 bases, leaving 12 bases between them. This CDR3 is 15 amino acids long. CDR1 and CDR2 from the germline V gene are MGHRA and YSYEKL. The CDR3 DNA follows: TGCGCCAGCAGCCACCTTAGCGACCCCACAGATACGCAGTATTTT. Amino acids: CASSHLSDPTDTQYF.

This clone occurred a few times. The J gene is TRBJ2-1, the V gene TRBV6-1, with unresolved D. This CDR3 spans 13 amino acids. CDR1 and CDR2 from the germline V gene are MNHNS and SASEGT. Trimming shortened V by 5 bases and J by 0 bases, and 5 bases separated the two germline ends. CDR3 DNA sequence: TGTGCCAGCAGTTGGAGCTCCTACAATGAGCAGTTCTTC. This sequence encodes CASSWSSYNEQFF.

CDR3 in amino acids: CASSQNTDTQYF. CDR3 in DNA: TGTGCCAGCAGCCAGAACACAGATACGCAGTATTTT. The genes are TRBV14 and TRBJ2-3; D unresolved. V was trimmed by 3 bases and J by 2 bases, leaving 3 bases between them. The CDR3 totals 12 residues. Germline CDR1 reads SGHDN; CDR2 reads FVKESK.

J is TRBJ1-3 and V is TRBV4-1; perhaps TRBD1 as D (6 bases). Germline values: CDR1 MGHRA, CDR2 YSYEKL. Trimming cost V 3 bases and J 4 bases, with 25 bases left between them. This CDR3 contains 19 residues. The CDR3 spells CASSQDHRVGGAGGNTIYF. CDR3 in DNA: TGCGCCAGCAGCCAGGATCATCGTGTCGGGGGCGCGGGGGGAAACACCATATATTTT.

The rearrangement links TRBV27 to TRBJ2-1; possible D gene TRBD2, 6 bases. Germline V gene data show CDR1 as MNHEY and CDR2 as SMNVEV (reference sequence). V was trimmed by 3 bases and J by 8 bases, leaving 17 bases between them. The CDR3 loop spans 15 amino acids. CDR3 protein: CASSFRKGREDEQFF. The CDR3 DNA sequence: TGTGCCAGCAGTTTTCGGAAGGGCAGGGAGGATGAGCAGTTCTTC.